The sequence of this T cell receptor (beta chain) was determined in a study of OX40 agonist ivuxolimab in advanced cancers. Study in general: A history of anti-PD-1, anti-PD-L1 or anti-CTLA-4 therapy was acceptable, and 40% had some. The study, taken as a whole, reports: Expanded peripheral T cells had an undetermined antigen specificity.

In germline, CDR1 is MNHNY, CDR2 SVGAGI (reference sequence). The CDR3 sequence is 14 residues long. V shed 6 bases and J shed 0 bases, with 12 bases lying between them. As regards this clone: Its antigen is unknown.

TCRdb's copy holds only in-frame clones and misses some; the assay was immunoSEQ multiplex PCR. The sample includes about 64,000 clones, around 88% of them seen just once. The clonotype originates from an adult with an advanced solid tumor such as melanoma, head and neck, liver or kidney cancer. V and J are TRBV6-6 and TRBJ2-7, with a possible D match to TRBD1 (5 bases). The source material was CD4+ or CD8+ T cells sorted from blood, sampled in a trial of the OX40 agonist ivuxolimab. The CDR3 DNA sequence: TGTGCCAGCAGGTTCACAGGATTCTCCTACGAGCAGTACTTC. The encoded protein is CASRFTGFSYEQYF.